These 31 T cell receptor beta chains originate from one sample sequenced in a study of T cells after yellow fever vaccination. MiXCR, applied by TCRdb to the 5' RACE reads, yields one record per CDR3 protein. The data contain about 580,000 distinct CDR3 sequences, about a sixth of them singletons. The specimen was PBMCs, collected 5 to 6 days after the first yellow fever vaccination. The receptors stem from a man aged 18-30 years who received the YFV17D yellow fever vaccine.

The chain joins TRBV11-2 to TRBJ2-2; D unclear. Per the germline V gene, CDR1 is SGHAT and CDR2 is FQNNGV. The V end lost 5 bases, the J end lost 9 bases, and 13 bases lay between the germline ends. The CDR3 sequence is 13 residues long. CDR3 amino acids: CASSTPYSWELFF. The DNA for the CDR3 is TGTGCCAGCAGCACACCATATAGTTGGGAGCTGTTTTTT.

A few counts support this clonotype. The rearrangement joins TRBV6-1 to TRBJ1-1, with TRBD1 as a possible D gene (5 bases). Germline V gene data show CDR1 as MNHNS and CDR2 as SASEGT. The ends were cut back, 3 bases at V and 4 bases at J, with 12 bases in the middle. This CDR3 is built from 14 residues. CDR3 sequence reads: CASSEGGVVTEAFF. DNA of the CDR3: TGTGCCAGCAGTGAGGGGGGAGTGGTCACTGAAGCTTTCTTT.

This clonotype was observed a few times. The chain carries TRBV4-3 and TRBJ2-3, with 9 nucleotides matching TRBD2. Germline values: CDR1 LGHNA, CDR2 YSLEER. The junction had 7 bases not matched to a gene; V was cut back by 3 bases and J by 0 bases. The CDR3 extends over 17 amino acids. The CDR3 here is CASSHYLAGTSTDTQYF. CDR3 coding DNA: TGCGCCAGCAGCCACTACCTAGCGGGGACTAGCACAGATACGCAGTATTTT.

J is TRBJ2-5 and V is TRBV5-1; 11 nucleotides line up with TRBD2. V lost 4 bases and J lost 5; bases outside the gene matches: 10. The germline V gene encodes CDR1 SGHRS and CDR2 YFSETQ. The CDR3 is 16 amino acids. DNA of the CDR3: TGCGCCAGCAGCAAAATAGCGGGGGGGCCCAGGGAGACCCAGTACTTC. Translation: CASSKIAGGPRETQYF.

CDR3 sequence (DNA): TGCGCCAGCAGCTCGTCCGGGGGCACGAACTATGGCTACACCTTC. This encodes CASSSSGGTNYGYTF. This chain joins TRBV5-1 and TRBJ1-2, with D perhaps TRBD1 (6 bases). Germline V gene lookup returns CDR1 SGHRS and CDR2 YFSETQ. Trimming removed 3 bases from V and 2 bases from J, with 14 bases in between. This CDR3 spans 15 amino acids.

V and J are TRBV28 and TRBJ2-7; D may be TRBD2 (6 bases). Germline CDR1 reads MDHEN; CDR2 reads SYDVKM. The CDR3 runs 14 residues. V gave up 5 bases and J gave up 5 bases, with 16 bases separating them. Here the CDR3 DNA reads TGTGCCAGCAGTCCCTTAGGAGGGTACCACGAGCAGTACGTC. It translates to CASSPLGGYHEQYV.

The rearrangement links TRBV4-3 to TRBJ2-5; D might be TRBD2 (5 bases). Germline loops: CDR1 LGHNA, CDR2 YSLEER. This CDR3 contains 13 residues. V gave up 1 base and J gave up 5 bases, with 8 bases separating them. As DNA, the CDR3 is TGCGCCAGCAGCCAAGGACTAATGGAGACCCAGTACTTC. Its translation is CASSQGLMETQYF.

The genes are TRBV7-2 and TRBJ2-3, with TRBD2 identical over 10 bases. J lost 6 bases, V lost 3 bases, and 12 bases had no gene match. The germline gives CDR1 SGHTA, CDR2 FQGNSA. There are 17 residues in the CDR3. DNA for the CDR3: TGTGCCAGCAGCTTCTCTTCTAGCGGGGGAGCCTGGGATACGCAGTATTTT. Amino acid sequence: CASSFSSSGGAWDTQYF. Together with reference TRBV7-2 and TRBJ2-3, the CDR3 gives the full variable domain: GAGVSQSPSNKVTEKGKDVELRCDPISGHTALYWYRQSLGQGLEFLIYFQGNSAPDKSGLPSDRFSAERTGGSVSTLTIQRTQQEDSAVYLCASSFSSSGGAWDTQYFGPGTRLTVL.

The chain recombines TRBV6-1 with TRBJ1-4, with 10 positions matching TRBD1. Unmatched junction bases numbered 10, after V lost 5 bases and J lost 7 bases. The CDR3 contains 16 residues. The germline V gene encodes CDR1 MNHNS and CDR2 SASEGT. The CDR3 sequence: CASSPRPGQGIEKLFF. As DNA, the CDR3 is TGTGCCAGCAGTCCAAGGCCGGGACAGGGGATTGAAAAACTGTTTTTT.

The chain combines TRBV20-1 with TRBJ2-1, with 11 bases lining up with TRBD2. The CDR3 runs 13 residues. V shed 5 bases, J shed 9 bases, and the junction held 6 bases outside the gene matches. Per the germline V gene, CDR1 is DFQATT and CDR2 is SNEGSKA (reference sequence). CDR3 coding DNA: TGCAGTGCTGATAGCGGGGGGGCCTTTGAGCAGTTCTTC. This sequence encodes CSADSGGAFEQFF.

This clonotype appeared a few times. The rearrangement joins TRBV4-3 to TRBJ1-1; D uncertain. This CDR3 is 15 amino acids long. Germline CDR1 reads LGHNA; CDR2 reads YSLEER. Trimming cost V 0 bases and J 3 bases, with 11 bases left between them. The CDR3 loop is CASSQDSWEYTEAFF. As DNA, the CDR3 is TGCGCCAGCAGCCAAGATAGCTGGGAGTACACTGAAGCTTTCTTT.

This clonotype appeared a few times. The genes are TRBV12-3 or TRBV12-4 and TRBJ2-1, with D tentatively TRBD1 (6 bases). V gave up 3 bases and J gave up 8 bases, with 23 bases separating them. The CDR3 covers 17 residues. The CDR3, as DNA: TGTGCCAGCAGTTTTCGTGGGCCCCCAGGGGTTAGGGATGAGCAGTTCTTC. Amino acids: CASSFRGPPGVRDEQFF.

The chain employs TRBV9 and TRBJ2-2; possible D gene TRBD1, 5 bases. V lost 1 base to trimming and J lost 7 bases, with 11 bases between them. Germline CDR1 reads SGDLS; CDR2 reads YYNGEE. This CDR3 is built from 14 residues. The CDR3 DNA reads as TGTGCCAGCAGCGTATGGGGCCTGGGCGGGGAGCTGTTTTTT. Amino acids: CASSVWGLGGELFF.

This clonotype was found a few times. This sequence joins TRBV7-2 and TRBJ2-5; D may be TRBD2 (6 bases). V lost 8 bases, J lost 5 bases, and 18 bases lay in between. The CDR3 is 14 amino acids. Germline V gene lookup returns CDR1 SGHTA and CDR2 FQGNSA. The CDR3 loop is CASGRRLEYETQYF. For the CDR3, the DNA is TGTGCCAGCGGCCGGAGACTAGAATATGAGACCCAGTACTTC.

The CDR3 reads CASRLTSGSSYNEQFF. The CDR3 DNA is TGTGCCAGCAGGTTGACTAGCGGAAGCTCCTACAATGAGCAGTTCTTC. The rearrangement joins TRBV2 to TRBJ2-1; 9 nucleotides line up with TRBD2. V trimming: 6 bases; J trimming: 0 bases; junction bases outside the gene matches: 6. The germline V gene has CDR1 SNHLY and CDR2 FYNNEI. The length of the CDR3 is 16 residues.

This clonotype was counted a few times. This chain links TRBV7-2 with TRBJ1-4, with a tentative D call TRBD1 (6 bases). The CDR3 sequence is 14 residues long. The germline V gene encodes CDR1 SGHTA and CDR2 FQGNSA. V was trimmed by 4 bases and J by 5 bases, leaving 11 bases between them. As DNA, the CDR3 is TGTGCCAGCAGCTCAGGACAGATGAATGAAAAACTGTTTTTT. As protein: CASSSGQMNEKLFF.

This clonotype was seen only a few times. This chain uses TRBV20-1 with TRBJ2-3; 13 bases are shared with TRBD2. V dropped 1 base and J dropped 6; count of bases not matched to a gene: 4. CDR1 is DFQATT, CDR2 SNEGSKA, per germline (reference sequence). CDR3 size: 15 residues. The DNA of the CDR3 is TGCAGTGCTAGAGGAGGACTAGCGGGGGCTGATACGCAGTATTTT. Translation: CSARGGLAGADTQYF.

This clonotype has more than one count but fewer than ten. V and J are TRBV4-1 and TRBJ2-3; D is unclear. CDR1 MGHRA and CDR2 YSYEKL come from the germline V gene. The CDR3 spans 15 residues. Trimming pared 1 base from V and 2 bases from J, leaving 10 bases between. The CDR3 DNA sequence: TGCGCCAGCAGCCAAGTTGTGTCGATCACAGATACGCAGTATTTT. Translating it yields CASSQVVSITDTQYF.

The V gene is TRBV4-2, the J gene TRBJ2-7; 9 bases align to TRBD2. J lost 4 bases, V lost 1 base, and 5 bases had no gene match. CDR1 is LGHNA and CDR2 is YNFKEQ in the germline V gene. The CDR3 sequence is 15 residues long. For the CDR3, the DNA is TGTGCCAGCAGCCAAGGAGCTAGCGGGGATTACGAGCAGTACTTC. Its protein product is CASSQGASGDYEQYF.

V and J are TRBV5-6 and TRBJ1-1, with D possibly being TRBD1 (5 bases). V was trimmed by 3 bases and J by 8 bases, leaving 11 bases between them. CDR3 length: 12 amino acids. Germline V gives CDR1 SGHDT, CDR2 YYEEEE. The CDR3 DNA follows: TGTGCCAGCAGCTCAGGGAATAGGGAAGCTTTCTTT. Residues: CASSSGNREAFF.

This clonotype occurred a few times. The chain is built from TRBV20-1 and TRBJ2-1; no definite D call. The CDR3 loop spans 14 amino acids. Per the germline V gene, CDR1 is DFQATT and CDR2 is SNEGSKA (reference sequence). V lost 3 bases and J lost 4, with 13 bases in between. For the CDR3, the DNA is TGCAGTGCTAGCCCACTCGACTCTTACAATGAGCAGTTCTTC. Translating it yields CSASPLDSYNEQFF.

The V gene is TRBV28, the J gene TRBJ2-3, with unresolved D. Germline-derived CDR1 and CDR2 are MDHEN and SYDVKM. The CDR3 sequence is 15 residues long. V gave up 4 bases and J gave up 2 bases, with 13 bases separating them. Written as DNA, the CDR3 is TGTGCCAGCAGTTCCCGGGCGACCTACACAGATACGCAGTATTTT. This encodes CASSSRATYTDTQYF.

Notes on this clonotype: The DNA is omitted, as the CDR3 cannot be located on it reliably, and the CDR3 follows TCRdb's listing. The genes are TRBV6-2 or TRBV6-3 and TRBJ1-3; no DNA check was done on the table's D call, TRBD1. From germline, CDR1 is MNHEY and CDR2 SVGEGT. The length of the CDR3 is 15 amino acids, counting both ends. The CDR3 spells CASSSSEGAGNTIYF.

Many counts were recorded for this clonotype. The chain is built from TRBV7-2 and TRBJ2-3; 7 bases match TRBD2. Germline V gives CDR1 SGHTA, CDR2 FQGNSA. Trimming removed 5 bases from V and 2 bases from J; junction bases left unmatched: 7. The CDR3 extends over 15 amino acids. CDR3 amino acids: CASSQLGGTTDTQYF. The DNA for the CDR3 is TGTGCCAGCAGCCAGCTGGGGGGGACCACAGATACGCAGTATTTT.

The chain recombines TRBV11-1 with TRBJ2-5; weak D call: TRBD1 (5 bases). Trimming took 2 bases from V and 2 from J, leaving 12 bases between them. This CDR3 is 15 amino acids long. Looked up from germline, CDR1 is SGHAT and CDR2 is FQDESV (reference sequence). CDR3 DNA sequence: TGTGCCAGCAGCTTATTCACAGGCCGACAAGAGACCCAGTACTTC. Amino acid sequence: CASSLFTGRQETQYF.

This clonotype occurred a few times. At one end the junction does not follow the germline gene, possibly because of a read error. This chain uses TRBV18 with TRBJ1-1; tentative D call: TRBD1 (6 bases). This CDR3 comprises 13 residues. Per the germline V gene, CDR1 is KGHSH and CDR2 is LQKENI. This CDR3 is CASRQASGTEVFF. For the CDR3, the DNA is TGTGCCAGCAGACAGGCTTCGGGTACTGAAGTTTTCTTT.

This clonotype was observed a handful of times. The chain has TRBV5-1 and TRBJ2-1; 10 bases are a match to TRBD2. The CDR3 has 15 residues. Per the germline V gene, CDR1 is SGHRS and CDR2 is YFSETQ. Trimming at V came to 2 bases and at J to 4 bases, leaving 3 bases not matched to a gene. CDR3 region: CASSFQRGGYNEQFF. The CDR3 nucleotides are TGCGCCAGCAGCTTCCAGCGGGGGGGGTACAATGAGCAGTTCTTC.

This clonotype was seen more than once but under ten times. The CDR3 spells CASSLSRGAVLQFF. In nucleotides, the CDR3 is TGTGCCAGCAGCTTGTCGCGGGGGGCAGTCCTGCAGTTCTTC. The J gene is TRBJ2-1, the V gene TRBV5-4; TRBD2 agrees at 8 bases. This CDR3 has 14 residues. Germline V gives CDR1 SGHNT, CDR2 YYREEE (reference sequence). V was clipped by 1 base and J by 12 bases; unmatched bases: 9.

The chain employs TRBV7-2 and TRBJ2-2, with D possibly being TRBD1 (5 bases). Per the germline V gene, CDR1 is SGHTA and CDR2 is FQGNSA. Trimming stripped 5 bases from V and 2 bases from J, with 21 bases between. The CDR3 has 18 amino acids. CDR3 coding DNA: TGTGCCAGCAGCCTCGCGCCAGGGTTTCTCTCTAACACCGGGGAGCTGTTTTTT. Its protein is CASSLAPGFLSNTGELFF.

J is TRBJ2-5 and V is TRBV24-1; D is unresolved. The CDR3 runs to 16 residues. Germline V lookup: CDR1 KGHDR, CDR2 SFDVKD. V shed 3 bases and J shed 5 bases, with 18 bases lying between them. CDR3 nucleotides: TGTGCCACCAGTGATCGTGATGGGCCCTCAGAGGAGACCCAGTACTTC. This gives the protein CATSDRDGPSEETQYF.

There are a few counts of this clonotype. The rearrangement links TRBV18 to TRBJ1-2, with D tentatively TRBD1 (5 bases). From germline, CDR1 is KGHSH and CDR2 LQKENI. V lost 3 bases to trimming and J lost 8 bases, with 16 bases between them. This CDR3 comprises 14 residues. CDR3 nucleotide sequence: TGTGCCAGCTCACCGGGTAGGGGTCCGGAAGGCTACACCTTC. Amino acids: CASSPGRGPEGYTF.